These 10 T cell receptor beta chains share one sample of origin, sequenced in a study of tumor T cells in aggressive B-cell lymphoma. Clones were sequenced by immunoSEQ multiplex PCR, and TCRdb holds only the in-frame ones, with some missing. The sample comprises approximately 6,800 clones, approximately 91% of which are singletons, and approximately 3.1% rests with the top ten. Sequencing used tumor tissue. These receptors all stem from an adult with diffuse large B cell lymphoma. Some clones in this sample may be carry-over from other donors' samples.

CDR3 amino acids: CASSPTSGGAYEQFF. The CDR3, as DNA: TGTGCCAGCTCACCTACTAGCGGGGGGGCCTATGAGCAGTTCTTC. This chain connects TRBV18 to TRBJ2-1; 13 bases are a match to TRBD2. Germline-derived CDR1 and CDR2 are KGHSH and LQKENI. This CDR3 contains 15 residues. V was pared by 3 bases and J by 8 bases, with 4 bases of the junction left unmatched.

This chain joins TRBV2 and TRBJ2-7; 16 positions match TRBD2. CDR3 size: 15 residues. After removal of 4 bases from V and 13 bases from J, the junction contained 10 bases not matched to a gene. CDR1 and CDR2 (germline): SNHLY, FYNNEI. CDR3 amino acids: CASSGPGTSGRALYF. The CDR3 DNA sequence: TGTGCCAGCAGTGGACCCGGGACTAGCGGGAGGGCCCTATACTTC. Based on the CDR3 plus reference TRBV2 and TRBJ2-7, the full variable domain is EPEVTQTPSHQVTQMGQEVILRCVPISNHLYFYWYRQILGQKVEFLVSFYNNEISEKSEIFDDQFSVERPDGSNFTLKIRSTKLEDSAMYFCASSGPGTSGRALYFGPGTRLTVT.

V is TRBV4-1 and J is TRBJ2-1, with 10 bases fitting TRBD2. The CDR3 runs 18 residues. Germline assignment: CDR1 MGHRA and CDR2 YSYEKL. The V segment lost 0 bases and the J segment 2 bases; nucleotides outside the gene matches: 7. This CDR3 reads CASSQDRLAGLTYNEQFF. The CDR3 DNA reads as TGCGCCAGCAGCCAAGACCGACTAGCGGGTCTGACCTACAATGAGCAGTTCTTC.

The chain joins TRBV18 to TRBJ1-4; tentative D call: TRBD1 (6 bases). V lost 3 bases to trimming and J lost 15 bases, with 17 bases between them. The CDR3 contains 13 residues. Looked up from germline, CDR1 is KGHSH and CDR2 is LQKENI. The CDR3 region is CASSPGQNERVFF. In nucleotides, the CDR3 is TGTGCCAGCTCACCCGGACAGAACGAGAGGGTGTTTTTT.

V is TRBV19 and J is TRBJ2-7; 9 bases align to TRBD2. V gave up 5 bases and J gave up 6 bases; unmatched junction bases: 11. The CDR3 is 15 amino acids. CDR1 is LNHDA, CDR2 SQIVND, per germline (reference sequence). The CDR3 sequence: CASSSLAGALGEQYF. CDR3 bases: TGTGCCAGTAGTTCCTTAGCGGGAGCTCTGGGCGAGCAGTACTTC.

The chain combines TRBV5-1 with TRBJ1-1, with D hard to call. This CDR3 is 13 amino acids long. The V gene lost 8 bases and the J gene lost 2 bases, with 13 bases spanning the gap. Looked up from germline, CDR1 is SGHRS and CDR2 is YFSETQ. CDR3 sequence (DNA): TGCGCCAGTCACAGTCACCAAAACACTGAAGCTTTCTTT. Protein product: CASHSHQNTEAFF.

The rearrangement joins TRBV20-1 to TRBJ2-7; D possibly corresponds to TRBD1 (6 bases). The CDR3 runs 11 residues. Trimming took 5 bases from V and 6 from J, leaving 11 bases between them. Germline CDR1 and CDR2: DFQATT and SNEGSKA (reference sequence). CDR3 sequence (DNA): TGCAGTGCTCTCGGACAGAGCGAGCAGTACTTC. Translating gives CSALGQSEQYF.

The chain carries TRBV27 and TRBJ2-5; 9 bases align to TRBD1. Trimming cost V 4 bases and J 8 bases; bases outside gene matches: 5. Germline V CDR1 and CDR2: MNHEY, SMNVEV (reference sequence). The CDR3 length is 13 residues. Written as DNA, the CDR3 is TGTGCCAGCAGTTACAGGGGGCGTGAAACCCAGTACTTC. Its protein is CASSYRGRETQYF.

The chain combines TRBV7-9 with TRBJ2-3; no clear D gene. The CDR3 is 15 residues long. Germline V gives CDR1 SEHNR, CDR2 FQNEAQ (reference sequence). Trimming cost V 7 bases and J 2 bases, with 16 bases left between them. CDR3 loop: CASTFWRLITDTQYF. CDR3 DNA sequence: TGTGCCAGCACCTTTTGGAGACTCATCACAGATACGCAGTATTTT.

This clone was observed a handful of times. The V and J genes are TRBV7-9 and TRBJ2-1, with 10 bases lining up with TRBD1. This CDR3 is built from 15 residues. V lost 5 bases, J lost 7 bases, and 8 bases stayed unmatched. Germline V gives CDR1 SEHNR, CDR2 FQNEAQ (reference sequence). CDR3 protein: CASSPGQGGINEQFF. The DNA of the CDR3 is TGTGCCAGCAGCCCTGGACAGGGGGGGATAAATGAGCAGTTCTTC.